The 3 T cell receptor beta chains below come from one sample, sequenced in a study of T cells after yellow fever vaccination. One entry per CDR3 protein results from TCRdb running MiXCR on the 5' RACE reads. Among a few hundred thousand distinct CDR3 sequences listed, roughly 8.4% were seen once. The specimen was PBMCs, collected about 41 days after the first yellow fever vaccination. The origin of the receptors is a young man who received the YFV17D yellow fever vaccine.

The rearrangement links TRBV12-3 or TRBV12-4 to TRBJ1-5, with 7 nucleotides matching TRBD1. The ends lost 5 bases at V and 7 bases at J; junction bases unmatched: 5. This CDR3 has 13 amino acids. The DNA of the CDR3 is TGTGCCAGCAGTGGAACAGGGGCACAGCCCCAGCATTTT. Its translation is CASSGTGAQPQHF.

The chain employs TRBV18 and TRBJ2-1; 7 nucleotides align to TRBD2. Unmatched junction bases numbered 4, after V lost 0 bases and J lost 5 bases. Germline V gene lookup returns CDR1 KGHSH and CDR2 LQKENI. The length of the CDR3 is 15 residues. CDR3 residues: CASSPPGGTNNEQFF. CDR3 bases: TGTGCCAGCTCACCACCGGGGGGGACTAACAATGAGCAGTTCTTC. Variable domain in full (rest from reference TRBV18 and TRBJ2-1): NAGVMQNPRHLVRRRGQEARLRCSPMKGHSHVYWYRQLPEEGLKFMVYLQKENIIDESGMPKERFSAEFPKEGPSILRIQQVVRGDSAAYFCASSPPGGTNNEQFFGPGTRLTVL.

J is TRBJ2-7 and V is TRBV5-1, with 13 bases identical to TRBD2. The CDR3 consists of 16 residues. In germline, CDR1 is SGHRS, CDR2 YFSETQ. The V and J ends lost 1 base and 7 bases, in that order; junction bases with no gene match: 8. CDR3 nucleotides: TGCGCCAGCAGCTTGACTAGCGGGGGGGCCGGTGGTGAGCAGTACTTC. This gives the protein CASSLTSGGAGGEQYF.